Listed below are T cell receptor beta chains from one sample, sequenced in a study of CD8 T cells in Susac syndrome. TCRdb called the immunoSEQ multiplex PCR reads again in MiXCR, with one record for every CDR3 protein. There are around 130,000 distinct CDR3 sequences in the sample; 91% occur only once, and 0.24% lies in the top ten. Material: CD8+ T cells from PBMCs. All receptors derive from a human donor with multiple sclerosis. Each CDR3 is given with its conserved first and last residue. The order of the fields is J gene, D gene, clone size, V gene, CDR3 protein, CDR3 DNA. The D gene is left open where the match is weak. Expanded clones get a size class; other rows say once, few or many, or leave the size out.

>TRBJ2-5|.|once|TRBV24-1
CATSDLTRPRETQYF
TGTGCCACCAGTGATCTGACTAGGCCACGGGAGACCCAGTACTTC
>TRBJ1-5|TRBD1|once|TRBV10-3
CAASGQGAKNQPQHF
TGTGCCGCCTCGGGACAGGGGGCGAAGAATCAGCCCCAGCATTTT
>TRBJ2-2|.|.|TRBV5-6
CASSPGFGELFF
TGTGCCAGCAGCCCTGGGTTCGGGGAGCTGTTTTTT
>TRBJ1-2|.|.|TRBV4-2
CASSHGELDGYTF
TGTGCCAGCAGCCACGGGGAGCTGGATGGCTACACCTTC
>TRBJ2-1|.|.|TRBV27
CASSFSAVNEQFF
TGTGCCAGCAGTTTCTCGGCCGTCAATGAGCAGTTCTTC
>TRBJ2-7|.|.|TRBV6-5
CASSYSDIYEQYF
TGTGCCAGCAGTTACTCGGACATCTACGAGCAGTACTTC
>TRBJ2-3|.|.|TRBV20-1
CSSKGEGIDTQYF
TGCAGTTCTAAGGGGGAGGGTATCGATACGCAGTACTTT
>TRBJ2-1|.|.|TRBV6-1
CASRDFGFNEQFF
TGTGCCAGCAGGGACTTCGGGTTCAATGAGCAGTTCTTC
>TRBJ1-4|.|.|TRBV18
CASSGAVGLNEKLFF
TGTGCCAGCTCGGGGGCCGTCGGCCTTAATGAAAAACTGTTTTTT
>TRBJ2-7|.|.|TRBV19
CASSQGLDEQYF
TGTGCCAGTAGTCAAGGCTTGGACGAGCAGTACTTC
>TRBJ2-2|.|.|TRBV7-9
CASSSTLDSANTGELFF
TGTGCCAGCAGCTCAACCTTAGACAGCGCGAACACCGGGGAGCTGTTTTTT
>TRBJ2-7|TRBD2|.|TRBV6-2/TRBV6-3
CASSYAEGTTNEFDEQYF
TGTGCCAGCAGTTACGCCGAGGGGACTACCAACGAGTTTGACGAGCAGTACTTC
>TRBJ2-7|.|.|TRBV29-1
CSVDSQGSPYEQYF
TGCAGCGTTGACTCGCAGGGGAGTCCTTACGAGCAGTACTTC
>TRBJ2-5|TRBD1|.|TRBV6-5
CASSFATGGATQYF
TGTGCCAGCAGTTTTGCGACAGGGGGCGCGACCCAGTACTTC
>TRBJ1-1|.|.|TRBV13
CASSLARSFGAFF
TGTGCCAGCAGCTTAGCTCGGTCTTTCGGAGCTTTCTTT
>TRBJ1-5|.|.|TRBV6-5
CASSYSQGGQPQHF
TGTGCCAGCAGTTACTCCCAGGGCGGCCAGCCCCAGCATTTT
>TRBJ2-7|TRBD1|.|TRBV19
CASSTRQGADEQYF
TGTGCCAGTAGTACCAGACAGGGGGCGGACGAGCAGTACTTC
>TRBJ2-1|.|.|TRBV7-9
CASSLGVQFVYEQFF
TGTGCCAGCAGCCTTGGGGTTCAGTTTGTCTATGAGCAGTTCTTC
>TRBJ1-1|.|.|TRBV19
CASSIVDSSEAFF
TGTGCCAGTAGTATTGTCGACAGTTCTGAAGCTTTCTTT
>TRBJ1-5|.|.|TRBV15
CATSEGQFQPQHF
TGTGCCACCAGCGAGGGGCAGTTTCAGCCCCAGCATTTT
>TRBJ2-1|TRBD2|.|TRBV7-9
CASSSAFLTSGSYNEQFF
TGTGCCAGCAGCTCGGCTTTTCTGACTAGCGGTTCCTACAATGAGCAGTTCTTC
>TRBJ2-7|.|.|TRBV5-4
CASSTSQETYEQYF
TGTGCCAGCAGCACGTCACAGGAGACCTACGAGCAGTACTTC
>TRBJ2-7|.|.|TRBV27
CASSLTENYEQYF
TGTGCCAGCAGTTTAACGGAAAACTACGAGCAGTACTTC
>TRBJ2-7|TRBD2|.|TRBV7-9
CASSRGLAGSIGEQYF
TGTGCCAGCAGCCGAGGACTAGCGGGGTCAATCGGTGAGCAGTACTTC
>TRBJ2-2|.|.|TRBV5-6
CASSLVRGTGELFF
TGTGCCAGCAGCTTGGTCCGAGGGACCGGGGAGCTGTTTTTT
>TRBJ2-2|.|.|TRBV11-2
CAREPGELFF
TGTGCCCGGGAACCCGGGGAGCTGTTTTTT
>TRBJ2-1|.|.|TRBV24-1
CATSGLDGGEQFF
TGTGCCACCAGTGGTTTGGACGGGGGTGAGCAGTTCTTC
>TRBJ2-7|.|.|TRBV5-6
CASSLGYGYEQYF
TGTGCCAGCAGCTTGGGCTACGGGTACGAGCAGTACTTC
>TRBJ1-1|TRBD1|.|TRBV3-1
CASSPKGLYRGWTEAFF
TGTGCCAGCAGCCCCAAAGGCCTTTACAGGGGCTGGACTGAAGCTTTCTTT
>TRBJ1-2|.|.|TRBV5-6
CASSLEQGNYGYTF
TGTGCCAGCAGCTTGGAACAGGGTAACTATGGCTACACCTTC
>TRBJ2-7|TRBD1|.|TRBV27
CASSSPHRTGYGPEQYF
TGTGCCAGCAGTTCTCCCCACCGGACAGGTTACGGACCCGAGCAGTACTTC